This T cell receptor (beta chain) is drawn from a study of regulatory T cells in long-lasting Graves disease. This CDR3 has 19 residues. V lost 1 base and J 0 bases, leaving 21 bases between the germline ends. Germline V gene data show CDR1 as SGHAT and CDR2 as FQNNGV. Assembly of TCR beta libraries relied on iRepertoire HTBI primers together with Arm-PCR of CDR3 regions. MiXCR was run by TCRdb on the multiplex PCR reads, yielding one entry per CDR3 protein. The repertoire holds 450,000 or so distinct CDR3 sequences, with roughly 23% as singletons. Time point meaning: persistent/refractory GD, antithyroid drugs over 5 years with positive TRAb. With RNA extracted from PBMCs as input, the TCR library was made. The guidelines of the American Thyroid Association were the basis for diagnosing Graves' disease. This clonotype has a handful of counts.

This clonotype was obtained from a female donor with Graves disease. The chain couples TRBV11-2 to TRBJ1-1; D is possibly TRBD1 (5 bases). The specimen comprised peripheral blood mononuclear cells (PBMCs), sampled when the disease was refractory, from a patient treated with antithyroid drugs. CDR3 loop: CASSLATLYRDLMNTEAFF. In DNA, the CDR3 is TGTGCCAGCAGCTTAGCAACCCTCTACCGGGACCTGATGAACACTGAAGCTTTCTTT.